This T cell receptor beta chain was documented in a study of identical twins. TCRdb ran MiXCR on the 5' RACE reads and lists one entry per CDR3 protein. Altogether 450,000 or so distinct CDR3 sequences are present, 20% to 30% being singletons, with the ten largest covering over 2.5%. Study-wide points: Invariant T cells like MAIT and iNKT could partly confound the zero-insertion analyses.

The CDR3 totals 15 residues. CDR1 and CDR2 from the germline V gene are SQVTM and ANQGSEA. J lost 7 bases, V lost 3 bases, and 9 bases had no gene match. This clonotype was counted only a few times. Its antigen remains unknown. The same specimen was also included in a second study, on T cells expressing NK-cell markers.

The chain uses TRBV29-1 and TRBJ2-1; 10 bases map to TRBD2. The sample consisted of CD4+ T cells sorted from blood. This receptor was identified in a woman under 30 in good health. In nucleotides, the CDR3 is TGCAGCGTTGATAACTTGGCTAGCGGGAGAAATGAGCAGTTCTTC. Its protein is CSVDNLASGRNEQFF.